The 16 T cell receptor beta chains presented below share a single source sample, sequenced in a study of Graves' ophthalmopathy and Graves' hyperthyroidism. Transcripts of RNA were the source for amplifying TCR beta CDR3 regions. First-round RT-PCR relied on HTBI primers, and a second-round multiplex PCR came next. TCRdb fed the multiplex PCR reads into MiXCR, producing one record per CDR3 protein. The sample shows about 740,000 distinct CDR3 sequences, around 40% of them seen only once. The sample consisted of peripheral blood. The receptor set was obtained from an adult man with Graves' ophthalmopathy.

The sample holds many counts of this clonotype. The genes are TRBV19 and TRBJ1-4; D is uncertain. V lost 10 bases, J lost 7 bases, and 19 bases lay in between. This CDR3 has 14 amino acids. CDR1 is LNHDA, CDR2 SQIVND, per germline (reference sequence). The CDR3 here is CATAPTPAGEKLFF. The CDR3 DNA sequence: TGTGCCACCGCGCCAACTCCAGCGGGTGAAAAACTGTTTTTT.

Points on this clonotype: This may stem from a read error, because a much larger clone lies one nucleotide away. The chain is built from TRBV11-2 and TRBJ2-7; 11 bases map to TRBD1. The junction had 15 bases not matched to a gene; V was cut back by 5 bases and J by 9 bases. Germline values: CDR1 SGHAT, CDR2 FQNNGV. This CDR3 region has 16 residues. In DNA form, the CDR3 reads TGTGCCAGCAGCCCCTTCCGGACAGGGGGCGAACTTGGGCAGTACTTC. Translated: CASSPFRTGGELGQYF.

The chain uses TRBV15 and TRBJ1-5; TRBD1 aligns across 8 bases. Germline CDR1 and CDR2: LNHNV and YYDKDF (reference sequence). The CDR3 loop spans 15 amino acids. Trimming removed 3 bases from V and 2 bases from J; junction bases left unmatched: 3. The CDR3 spells CATSSQDRGNQPQHF. The CDR3 nucleotides read TGTGCCACCAGCAGTCAGGACAGGGGCAATCAGCCCCAGCATTTT.

This clonotype was detected many times. The genes are TRBV20-1 and TRBJ1-4, with 7 bases aligning to TRBD1. This CDR3 contains 14 residues. J lost 7 bases, V lost 7 bases, and 12 bases had no gene match. The germline V gene has CDR1 DFQATT and CDR2 SNEGSKA (reference sequence). DNA of the CDR3: TGCAGTGTTCTAGGGACAGCTTTAGGTGAAAAACTGTTTTTT. This codes for CSVLGTALGEKLFF.

This clonotype appeared many times. V and J are TRBV11-2 and TRBJ1-6, with TRBD1 identical over 7 bases. CDR1 is SGHAT, CDR2 FQNNGV, per germline. V trimming: 5 bases; J trimming: 7 bases; junction bases outside the gene matches: 5. The CDR3 is 14 amino acids. For the CDR3, the DNA is TGTGCCAGCAGCCCTGGGGACAGAAATTCACCCCTCCACTTT. Translation: CASSPGDRNSPLHF.

The CDR3, as DNA: TGTGCCAGCAGAAGAACAGGGGGCGACCTGAACAACTATGGCTACACCTTC. It encodes CASRRTGGDLNNYGYTF. The chain joins TRBV6-6 to TRBJ1-2; 9 bases are a match to TRBD1. Germline lookup yields CDR1 MNHNY and CDR2 SVGAGI (reference sequence). Losses at the gene ends were 6 bases for V and 2 bases for J; bases not matched to a gene: 13. This CDR3 has 17 amino acids.

The chain combines TRBV20-1 with TRBJ2-6; the match to TRBD1 covers 10 bases. The V gene end was trimmed by 6 bases and the J gene end by 0 bases; junction bases not matched to a gene: 2. The length of the CDR3 is 15 residues. In germline, CDR1 is DFQATT, CDR2 SNEGSKA (reference sequence). CDR3 residues: CSARDRGSGANVLTF. The DNA for the CDR3 is TGCAGTGCCCGGGACAGGGGCTCTGGGGCCAACGTCCTGACTTTC.

This clonotype appeared a single time. V usage is TRBV29-1 and J usage is TRBJ2-3; TRBD1 might be the D (5 bases). Germline CDR1 is SQVTM and CDR2 is ANQGSEA. V was clipped by 3 bases and J by 4 bases, with 11 bases between them. This CDR3 region has 13 residues. The CDR3 reads CSVEGPKSDTQYF. For the CDR3, the DNA is TGCAGCGTTGAGGGGCCAAAGTCAGATACGCAGTATTTT.

This clonotype was seen repeatedly, ten times or more. This rearrangement joins TRBV7-9 to TRBJ1-2; no clear D. The CDR3 has 12 residues. Germline-derived CDR1 and CDR2 are SEHNR and FQNEAQ (reference sequence). V lost 3 bases and J 6 bases, leaving 8 bases between the germline ends. The CDR3 DNA reads as TGTGCCAGCAGCTTTTCCGGGGATGGCTACACCTTC. Encoded protein: CASSFSGDGYTF.

Concerning this clonotype itself: A read error may produce the germline difference seen at one junction end. The chain recombines TRBV20-1 with TRBJ2-7; no clear D gene. CDR1 is DFQATT, CDR2 SNEGSKA, per germline (reference sequence). The CDR3 runs 11 residues. The CDR3 DNA is TGCAGTGCTAGTAAATCCTACGGGCAGTACTTC. Its translation is CSASKSYGQYF.

Note on this clonotype: Relative to the germline gene, one junction end is altered; a read error may explain this. The CDR3 DNA sequence: TGTGCCAGCAGTCCATCGACAGGGGGTACGTATAGCAATCAGCCCCAGCATTTT. It yields the protein CASSPSTGGTYSNQPQHF. The chain employs TRBV24-1 and TRBJ1-5, with 9 nucleotides matching TRBD1. The germline gives CDR1 KGHDR, CDR2 SFDVKD. The CDR3 is 18 amino acids.

This clonotype was recorded at least ten times. The chain uses TRBV7-9 and TRBJ1-1, with 9 nucleotides matching TRBD1. The length of the CDR3 is 15 residues. Germline CDR1 reads SEHNR; CDR2 reads FQNEAQ (reference sequence). After removal of 5 bases from V and 2 bases from J, the junction contained 6 bases not matched to a gene. The CDR3 bases are TGTGCCAGCAGCCGACCACAGGGGGCCAACACTGAAGCTTTCTTT. This sequence encodes CASSRPQGANTEAFF.

This clonotype was counted ten times or more. CDR3 nucleotides: TGTGCCAGCACAAGGACAGGGGAGAACACTGAAGCTTTCTTT. Encoded protein: CASTRTGENTEAFF. J is TRBJ1-1 and V is TRBV12-3 or TRBV12-4; 9 positions agree with TRBD1. This CDR3 is 14 amino acids long. V lost 7 bases to trimming and J lost 1 base; unmatched junction nucleotides: 4.

This clonotype was seen ten or more times. The chain employs TRBV10-3 and TRBJ2-2; no clear D gene. The CDR3 contains 12 residues. Germline V gene data show CDR1 as ENHRY and CDR2 as SYGVKD. The germline V and J ends were trimmed by 4 bases and 5 bases, with 5 bases remaining between them. The CDR3 DNA follows: TGTGCCATCAGTGCATCGACCGGGGAGCTGTTTTTT. This codes for CAISASTGELFF.

V usage is TRBV11-2 and J usage is TRBJ2-3; the match to TRBD1 covers 7 bases. V lost 9 bases, J lost 3 bases, and 12 bases stayed unmatched. Germline V lookup: CDR1 SGHAT, CDR2 FQNNGV. The CDR3 consists of 15 residues. The CDR3 protein is CASSLRQGSTDTQYF. The CDR3 DNA reads TGTGCCAGTAGTCTTCGACAGGGATCTACAGATACGCAGTATTTT. The complete variable domain, with remaining parts taken from reference TRBV11-2 and TRBJ2-3, reads EAGVAQSPRYKIIEKRQSVAFWCNPISGHATLYWYQQILGQGPKLLIQFQNNGVVDDSQLPKDRFSAERLKGVDSTLKIQPAKLEDSAVYLCASSLRQGSTDTQYFGPGTRLTVL.

This chain joins TRBV7-3 and TRBJ1-1; no reliable D call. V was cut by 5 bases and J by 3 bases, with 13 bases left in between. The CDR3 is 14 amino acids. Germline assignment: CDR1 SGHTA and CDR2 FQGTGA. This CDR3 is CASSPRASDTEAFF. The CDR3 region has the DNA TGTGCCAGCAGCCCCCGGGCGTCGGACACTGAAGCTTTCTTT.